This T cell receptor (beta chain) was sequenced for a study of control samples from healthy donors and cancer patients. Germline V gives CDR1 SGHRS, CDR2 YFSETQ. V was trimmed by 0 bases and J by 7 bases, leaving 10 bases between them. The CDR3 contains 14 residues. Profiling relied on immunoSEQ multiplex PCR, and the TCRdb table lists in-frame clones only, not all of them. The table has roughly 88,000 clones, around four fifths seen once. Sequenced input: blood. This chain connects TRBV5-1 to TRBJ1-4; D is undetermined. The TCR sequence derives from a man under 40 in good health. The CDR3 region has the DNA TGCGCCAGCAGCTTGGAGGCGGGGAGTGAAAAACTGTTTTTT. It specifies CASSLEAGSEKLFF.